This T cell receptor beta chain was profiled in a study of T-cell reconstitution after alpha-beta-depleted transplantation in children. Study-level results: Reportedly, roughly two months post-transplant, alpha-beta T cells arose from several hundred expanded graft clones. T-cell numbers and diversity one year post-transplant derived largely from freshly generated T cells.

Preparation of the TCRbeta library used unique molecular identifiers. MiXCR, run by TCRdb on the PCR reads, gives a single entry per CDR3 protein. The sample lists approximately 170,000 distinct CDR3 sequences; over 8.5% were seen once. Germline-derived CDR1 and CDR2 are LGHNA and YNFKEQ. The J segment lost 1 base and the V segment lost 5 bases, leaving 5 bases of the junction unmatched. The CDR3 consists of 15 residues. This clonotype was seen at least ten times. Its specificity is unknown. The V gene is TRBV4-2, the J gene TRBJ2-3; TRBD2 aligns across 8 bases. This receptor was taken from a boy younger than 10 with acute myeloid leukemia, due to receive a stem cell transplant. The sample in question was PBMCs, obtained before TCRalphabeta/CD19-depleted stem cell transplant. CDR3 loop: CASSAGTSGTDTQYF. In DNA form, the CDR3 reads TGTGCCAGCAGCGCCGGGACTAGTGGCACAGATACGCAGTATTTT.